This T cell receptor (beta chain) was recorded in a study of beta chain features in type 1 diabetes. Whole-study context: All of the samples together had 107,917,701 sorted cells examined.

Of note for this clone: No antigen is known for it. Additional DNA sequences in this sample encode the identical CDR3.

All of the isolated RNA was reverse transcribed, so expressed TCRB transcripts were sequenced. Only in-frame clones appear in the TCRdb table, and some are missing; sequencing was by immunoSEQ multiplex PCR. The sample yields about 250,000 clones, 13% to 15% seen once. Purities over 98% were achieved in all sorted populations. Findings and limits, study-wide: Patients and controls would share equally any PCR tilt toward shorter templates.

V lost 6 bases and J 0 bases, leaving 6 bases between the germline ends. This CDR3 has 12 residues. CDR1 and CDR2 from the germline V gene are SNHLY and FYNNEI. This TCR was recovered from a woman aged 40-49 years in good health. Sequences were obtained from naive CD4+ T cells from blood. This sequence joins TRBV2 and TRBJ2-7, with D possibly matching TRBD2 (6 bases). CDR3 in DNA: TGTGCCAGCAGGGGGGGCTCCTACGAGCAGTACTTC. It codes for CASRGGSYEQYF.